This T cell receptor beta chain was profiled in a study of blood T cell repertoires in COVID-19 (dated by TCRdb to about 2020). Notes on the research overall: The collaborator samples originated in the United States, Italy and Spain and spanned the acute and convalescent phases of COVID-19. Subjects who had been exposed to COVID-19, were actively infected with it, or had recovered from it provided the deeply sampled blood TCRbeta repertoires that made up the dataset. A de-identified subject ID, COVID-19 status, age in years and sex were almost always included in the sample metadata. The repertoires were released in a freely available public database meant as a resource for research on the immune response to SARS-CoV-2. The prospective study material was composed of cDNA or gDNA derived from T cells, B-cell-depleted T cells, or PBMCs. HLA class I and class II types, where available, came from metadata supplied by the sample provider rather than from assay-based typing. Samples came from the ongoing ImmuneRACE study (first 160 participants) plus 1,254 subjects from 6 global collaborators. The research as a whole found: Clinical and demographic metadata were provided uncurated, with the amount varying by source and participant.

The germline V end is reduced by 5 bases and the J end by 0 bases; junction bases left unmatched: 4. CDR1 and CDR2 are read off the germline V gene as SNHLY and FYNNEI. Reading from cysteine to phenylalanine, the CDR3 counts 16 amino acids. The DNA shown is the 48-base CDR3, in frame from base 1. Concerning this clone itself: Its antigen is currently not known. Base quality data are lacking; no much larger clone is found one base away.

One collaborating source in Seattle enrolled patients while the patients were actively infected and followed the patients over time throughout the course of disease. The collaborating institutions used their own protocols to collect whole blood in K2EDTA tubes. For TCRbeta analysis, collaborators shipped samples as frozen whole blood, isolated PBMCs, or DNA extracted from either of those sample types. The immunoSEQ Assay, a bias-controlled multiplex PCR, was used to amplify TCRbeta CDR3 regions from genomic DNA. The paper's data handling went like this. The number of nucleated cells in each sample was estimated from the amplification of reference gene primers within the assay. Sequence reads were collapsed and filtered to measure the absolute abundance of every unique TCRbeta CDR3 rearrangement. Productive Simpson clonality was computed per sample as the square root of Simpson's diversity index over productive rearrangements. The clones in this table, taken by TCRdb from immuneACCESS, are in-frame only. Not every clone is retained; where verified, under half of the shortfall comes from an unresolved V gene, and the cause of the rest is unknown. V and J calls and clone size are given by that table; D and trimming were obtained from the DNA. Across this sample there are around 430,000 clones, with around 88% seen only once. The ten largest clones add up to roughly 12% of the sample.

This TCR derives from a woman aged 45-65 years with COVID-19, enrolled during active disease. This chain joins TRBV2 to TRBJ2-3; the central 11 bases match TRBD2. The source material was peripheral blood. The nucleotide sequence is given as TGTGCCAGCAGTCCCGGGACTAGCGGAAGCACAGATACGCAGTATTTT. Protein translation: CASSPGTSGSTDTQYF. The full variable domain, with segments outside the CDR3 supplied by the reference TRBV2 and TRBJ2-3 proteins, appears as EPEVTQTPSHQVTQMGQEVILRCVPISNHLYFYWYRQILGQKVEFLVSFYNNEISEKSEIFDDQFSVERPDGSNFTLKIRSTKLEDSAMYFCASSPGTSGSTDTQYFGPGTRLTVL.